The following is a TCR beta chain sequence with its context. As yet, its antigen is unknown. The source of the sample is a study of T cells after yellow fever vaccination. TCR cDNA was made by 5'RACE template switching, adding a universal primer site and UMIs. TCRdb ran MiXCR on the 5' RACE reads and lists one entry per CDR3 protein. This sample carries some 600,000 distinct CDR3 sequences, about 12% of them seen once, and the ten largest clones take around 14%. Findings and caveats of the study: Repertoires sorted by FACS could include abundant clonotypes that are contaminants from the bulk population. Across the CD4 and CD8 compartments, a small share of clonotypes was present in both.

The CDR3 consists of 15 residues. After removal of 3 bases from V and 4 bases from J, the junction contained 8 bases not matched to a gene. CDR1 and CDR2 (germline): SGHTA, FQGNSA. The rearrangement uses TRBV7-2 and TRBJ1-2, with 7 bases aligning to TRBD1. Sequenced here: PBMCs, sampled on the day of the yellow fever booster vaccination. This clonotype was obtained from a young man who received the YFV17D yellow fever vaccine. The CDR3 protein is CASSLRGTEIYGYTF. The CDR3 nucleotides read TGTGCCAGCAGCTTGCGGGGGACAGAAATCTATGGCTACACCTTC.